Sequencing of this T cell receptor (beta chain) was carried out in a study of blood T cell repertoires in COVID-19. Background on the study: Donors in the United States, Italy and Spain gave samples during acute or convalescent COVID-19. PBMCs, B-cell-depleted T cells, or T cells were the source of the cDNA or gDNA that made up the material.

In the study's own analysis: Reference gene primer amplification in the assay estimated nucleated cell counts. Profiling relied on immunoSEQ multiplex PCR, and the TCRdb table lists in-frame clones only, not all of them. For V, J and clone size, that table is used; D and trimming come from the DNA. Among under 250,000 clones listed, roughly 89% were seen once. V lost 5 bases to trimming and J lost 3 bases, with 14 bases between them. The CDR3 has 14 residues. Germline V CDR1 and CDR2: PRHDT, FYEKMQ (reference sequence). Sequences were obtained from peripheral blood. The chain carries TRBV13 and TRBJ2-7, with D hard to call. The receptor comes from a man aged 60 to 75 who had recovered from COVID-19. The CDR3 here is CASSLGRTSYEQYF. The CDR3 nucleotides read TGTGCCAGCAGCCTGGGCCGCACAAGCTACGAGCAGTACTTC.